Below are 12 T cell receptor beta chains sequenced from a single sample in a study of T cell repertoires in cytomegalovirus infection. These receptors lack a known antigen. TCRdb used MiXCR to reprocess the reads, holding one entry per CDR3 protein. The sample yields roughly 920,000 distinct CDR3 sequences, roughly 30% seen once. Sequenced material: cultured CD8+ T cells from PBMCs, taken from culture after CMV antigen stimulation. These receptors originate from a human donor in good health (CMV status not recorded). Some clones in this sample may be carry-over from other donors' samples.

This clonotype was detected only a few times. J is TRBJ1-1 and V is TRBV7-6; D ambiguous. V gave up 5 bases and J gave up 5 bases, with 24 bases separating them. This CDR3 is 17 amino acids long. Germline-derived CDR1 and CDR2 are SGHVS and FNYEAQ. The CDR3 sequence: CASSRSVQASSSTEAFF. CDR3 coding DNA: TGTGCCAGCAGCCGGTCGGTTCAGGCCTCCTCGTCGACTGAAGCTTTCTTT.

Note on this clonotype: This may come from a read error, since a much larger clone is one base off. The rearrangement uses TRBV7-6 and TRBJ2-1; 8 bases are shared with TRBD2. Per germline, CDR1 SGHVS and CDR2 FNYEAQ. The CDR3 has 16 residues. This CDR3 is CVSSPTAGGASNEQFF. CDR3 nucleotides: TGTGTCAGCAGCCCCACGGCCGGGGGGGCCTCCAATGAGCAGTTCTTC. Using reference TRBV7-6 and TRBJ2-1 for the parts outside the CDR3, the full variable domain is GAGVSQSPRYKVTKRGQDVALRCDPISGHVSLYWYRQALGQGPEFLTYFNYEAQQDKSGLPNDRFSAERPEGSISTLTIQRTEQRDSAMYRCVSSPTAGGASNEQFFGPGTRLTVL.

V usage is TRBV4-1 and J usage is TRBJ2-2, with TRBD1 as a possible D gene (6 bases). The CDR3 is made up of 18 amino acids. V was clipped by 0 bases and J by 6 bases, with 20 bases between them. CDR1 MGHRA and CDR2 YSYEKL come from the germline V gene. CDR3 DNA sequence: TGCGCCAGCAGCCAAGATGGTCCCGGACAGTTGGGCGCCGGGGAGCTGTTTTTT. Its translation is CASSQDGPGQLGAGELFF.

The V gene is TRBV7-8, the J gene TRBJ2-2; perhaps TRBD1 as D (6 bases). CDR1 is SGHVS and CDR2 is FQNEAQ in the germline V gene. The CDR3 is 17 amino acids. V lost 2 bases to trimming and J lost 1 base, with 14 bases between them. The CDR3 reads CASSLPWAGENTGELFF. The CDR3 nucleotides are TGTGCCAGCAGCTTACCTTGGGCAGGGGAGAACACCGGGGAGCTGTTTTTT.

The V gene is TRBV4-1, the J gene TRBJ1-5; D remains ambiguous. Trimming shortened V by 4 bases and J by 6 bases, and 22 bases separated the two germline ends. In germline, CDR1 is MGHRA, CDR2 YSYEKL. CDR3 size: 17 residues. CDR3 sequence (DNA): TGCGCCAGCAGCCGAGTGAGATGGCCGCTAGTTGGTCAGCCCCAGCATTTT. It is translated as CASSRVRWPLVGQPQHF.

Only a few counts were recorded for this clonotype. The V and J genes are TRBV20-1 and TRBJ1-2; 8 bases match TRBD1. CDR1 is DFQATT and CDR2 is SNEGSKA in the germline V gene (reference sequence). The J segment lost 4 bases and the V segment lost 7 bases, leaving 8 bases of the junction unmatched. The CDR3 length is 13 residues. The CDR3 DNA reads TGCAGTGTCGCAGGACAGGGTCTCTATGGCTACACCTTC. It encodes CSVAGQGLYGYTF.

This clonotype was counted many times. The V and J genes are TRBV7-9 and TRBJ2-7; 9 bases are a match to TRBD2. Germline lookup yields CDR1 SEHNR and CDR2 FQNEAQ (reference sequence). The ends lost 4 bases at V and 4 bases at J; junction bases unmatched: 11. The CDR3 has 16 residues. CDR3 coding DNA: TGTGCCAGCAGCTCACGCGGGGGGGCCTCGATATACGAGCAGTACTTC. Its translation: CASSSRGGASIYEQYF.

This clonotype was picked up many times. The CDR3: CASSEDQFRDDLYEQYF. In DNA form, the CDR3 reads TGTGCCAGCAGTGAAGACCAATTCCGGGACGACCTCTACGAGCAGTACTTC. This sequence joins TRBV6-1 and TRBJ2-7; the D call may be TRBD1 or TRBD2 (5 bases each). CDR1 MNHNS and CDR2 SASEGT come from the germline V gene. The V end was cut by 1 base, the J end by 3 bases, with 19 bases between. The length of the CDR3 is 17 residues.

For this clonotype: One base away lies a much larger clone, so this may be a sequencing read error. This rearrangement joins TRBV7-4 to TRBJ2-5; D may correspond to TRBD1 or TRBD2 (5 bases each). The germline V gene has CDR1 SGHVT and CDR2 SQSDAQ. The CDR3 consists of 14 residues. The ends were cut back, 6 bases at V and 0 bases at J, with 11 bases in the middle. In DNA form, the CDR3 reads TGTGCCAGCAGGTCCAGGGAGTACCAAGAGACCCAGTACTTC. Protein product: CASRSREYQETQYF.

The chain employs TRBV4-1 and TRBJ1-1, with D uncertain. Trimming left V 0 bases short and J 3 bases short, with 11 bases between. The CDR3 is 15 amino acids. Germline loops: CDR1 MGHRA, CDR2 YSYEKL. CDR3 residues: CASSQDRRWDTEAFF. CDR3 in DNA: TGCGCCAGCAGCCAAGATCGCCGGTGGGACACTGAAGCTTTCTTT.

This clonotype was counted a few times. The chain uses TRBV12-3 or TRBV12-4 and TRBJ2-3, with D uncertain. CDR3 length: 13 amino acids. V lost 6 bases, J lost 6 bases, and 13 bases lay in between. CDR3 bases: TGTGCCAGCAGACCGAAGGTGGGGGATACGCAGTATTTT. The encoded protein is CASRPKVGDTQYF.

This clonotype appeared once. The chain employs TRBV4-1 and TRBJ2-7, with TRBD2 identical over 7 bases. J lost 5 bases, V lost 0 bases, and 7 bases had no gene match. Germline V gene lookup returns CDR1 MGHRA and CDR2 YSYEKL. The CDR3 runs to 15 residues. The CDR3 loop reads CASSQETPGGNEQYF. The CDR3 DNA follows: TGCGCCAGCAGCCAAGAAACTCCGGGGGGTAACGAGCAGTACTTC.